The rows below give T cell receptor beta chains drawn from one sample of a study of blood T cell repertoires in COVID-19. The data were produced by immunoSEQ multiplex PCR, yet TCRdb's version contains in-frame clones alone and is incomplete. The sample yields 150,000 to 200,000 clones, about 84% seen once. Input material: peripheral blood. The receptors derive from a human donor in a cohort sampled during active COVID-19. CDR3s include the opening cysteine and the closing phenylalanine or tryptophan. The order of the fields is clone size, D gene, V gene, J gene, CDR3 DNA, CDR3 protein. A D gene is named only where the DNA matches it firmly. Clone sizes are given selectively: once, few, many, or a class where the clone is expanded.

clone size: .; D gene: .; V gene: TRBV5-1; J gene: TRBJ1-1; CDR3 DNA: TGCGCCAGCAGCTTGGGGCTCGGAGAGCCTGAAGCTTTCTTT; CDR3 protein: CASSLGLGEPEAFF
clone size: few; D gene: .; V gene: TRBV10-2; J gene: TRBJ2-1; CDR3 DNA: TGCGCCAGCAGTGAGTCTTCGCAGGGCAATGAGCAGTTCTTC; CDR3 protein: CASSESSQGNEQFF
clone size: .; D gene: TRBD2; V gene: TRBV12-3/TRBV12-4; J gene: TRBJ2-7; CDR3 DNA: TGTGCCAGCAGTTTAGGGGGGGGCGAGCAGTACTTC; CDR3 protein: CASSLGGGEQYF
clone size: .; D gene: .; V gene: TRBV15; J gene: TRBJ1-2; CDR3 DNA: TGTGCCACCAGCAGAGGGGCCCAAAACTATGGCTACACCTTC; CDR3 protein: CATSRGAQNYGYTF
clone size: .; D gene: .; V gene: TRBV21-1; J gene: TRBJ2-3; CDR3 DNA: TGTGCCAGCAGCCATTTGACAGGGGAGGGCAGGGATACGCAGTATTTT; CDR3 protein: CASSHLTGEGRDTQYF
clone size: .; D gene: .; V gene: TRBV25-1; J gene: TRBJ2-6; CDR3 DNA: TGTGCCAGCTGTGGGTCTAACTCTGGGGCCAACGTCCTGACTTTC; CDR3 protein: CASCGSNSGANVLTF
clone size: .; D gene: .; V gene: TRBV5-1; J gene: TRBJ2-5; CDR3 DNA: TGCGCCAGCAGCCCCGGGGGATTCCAAGAGACCCAGTACTTC; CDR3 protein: CASSPGGFQETQYF
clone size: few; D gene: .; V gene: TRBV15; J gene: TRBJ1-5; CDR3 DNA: TGTGCCACCAGCATGGGAGTCCGAGATAGCAATCAGCCCCAGCATTTT; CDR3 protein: CATSMGVRDSNQPQHF
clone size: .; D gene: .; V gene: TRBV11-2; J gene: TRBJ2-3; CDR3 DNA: TGTGCCAGCAGCTCGGGGGGCGATACGCAGTATTTT; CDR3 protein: CASSSGGDTQYF
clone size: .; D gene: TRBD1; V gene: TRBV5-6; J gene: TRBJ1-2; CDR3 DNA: TGTGCCAGCAGCTTGGGCGGACAGGAAGTCCTGATCAGCTACACCTTC; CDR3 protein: CASSLGGQEVLISYTF
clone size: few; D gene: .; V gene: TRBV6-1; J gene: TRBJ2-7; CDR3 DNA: TGTGCCAGCAGTGAAGCTTCGTCCTCCTACGAGCAGTACTTC; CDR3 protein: CASSEASSSYEQYF
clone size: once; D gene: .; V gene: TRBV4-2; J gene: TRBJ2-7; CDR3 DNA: TGTGCCAGCAGCCAAGGGGGGGTAGAAATTGGCTCCTACGAGCAGTACTTC; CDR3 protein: CASSQGGVEIGSYEQYF
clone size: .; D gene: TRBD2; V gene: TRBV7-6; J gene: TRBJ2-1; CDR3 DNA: TGTGCCAGCAGTCCTTCTAGCGGGGGGTCGAGCTCCTACAATGAGCAGTTCTTC; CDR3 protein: CASSPSSGGSSSYNEQFF
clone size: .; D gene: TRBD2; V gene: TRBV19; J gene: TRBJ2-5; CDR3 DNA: TGTGCCAGTAGTATACGCGGGGGGGCCGGGGAGACCCAGTACTTC; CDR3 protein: CASSIRGGAGETQYF
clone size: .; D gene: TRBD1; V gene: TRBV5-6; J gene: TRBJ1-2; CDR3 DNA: TGTGCCAGCAGCTTGGGCAGGGGGGCAACTGGCTACACCTTC; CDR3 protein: CASSLGRGATGYTF
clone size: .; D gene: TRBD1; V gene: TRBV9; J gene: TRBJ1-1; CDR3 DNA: TGTGCCAGCAGCCCCTCTGACAGGGCTGAAGCTTTCTTT; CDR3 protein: CASSPSDRAEAFF
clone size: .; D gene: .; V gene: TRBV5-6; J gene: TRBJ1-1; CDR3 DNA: TGTGCCAGCAGCTTCGGGGGTCAGCCGCTCACTGAAGCTTTCTTT; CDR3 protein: CASSFGGQPLTEAFF
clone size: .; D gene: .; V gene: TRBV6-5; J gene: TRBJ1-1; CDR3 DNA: TGTGCCAGTGAAACAGGGATAGGGAACACTGAAGCTTTCTTT; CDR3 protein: CASETGIGNTEAFF
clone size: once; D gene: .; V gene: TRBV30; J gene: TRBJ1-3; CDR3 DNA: TGTGCCTGGATTCCACAGGGCACTGGAAACACCATATATTTT; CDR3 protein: CAWIPQGTGNTIYF
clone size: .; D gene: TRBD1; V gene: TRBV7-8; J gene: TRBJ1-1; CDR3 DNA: TGTGCCAGCAGCTTTCAGGGGGCTTGGGCCGAGGGAGCTTTCTTT; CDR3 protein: CASSFQGAWAEGAFF
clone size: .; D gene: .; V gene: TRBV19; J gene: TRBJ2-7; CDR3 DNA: TGTGCCAGTAGTATCAGACAGGCGGAGTCCTACGAGCAGTACTTC; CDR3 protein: CASSIRQAESYEQYF
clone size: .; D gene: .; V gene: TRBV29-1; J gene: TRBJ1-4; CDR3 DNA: TGCAGCGTTGTGAGCGGGGCGACGGGGGCTAATGAAAAACTGTTTTTT; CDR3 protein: CSVVSGATGANEKLFF
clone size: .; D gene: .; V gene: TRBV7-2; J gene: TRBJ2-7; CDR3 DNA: TGTGCCAGCAGCTCCACGCGACTCCGCAGCGAGGGCGAGCAGTACTTC; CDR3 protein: CASSSTRLRSEGEQYF
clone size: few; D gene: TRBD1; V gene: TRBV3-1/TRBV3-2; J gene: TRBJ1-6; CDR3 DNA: TGTGCCAGCAGCCCGCAACAGGGGGGTGGTTCACCCCTCCACTTT; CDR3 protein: CASSPQQGGGSPLHF
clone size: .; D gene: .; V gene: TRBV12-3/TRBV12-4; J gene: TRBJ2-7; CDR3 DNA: TGTGCCAGCAGTTTGGGCAGGAATGGCGAGCAGTACTTC; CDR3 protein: CASSLGRNGEQYF
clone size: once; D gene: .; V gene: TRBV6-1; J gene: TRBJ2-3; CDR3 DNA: TGTGCCAGCAGTGAAGCTAAGATAGGGCGGGTAGACCTCACAGATACGCAGTATTTT; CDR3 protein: CASSEAKIGRVDLTDTQYF
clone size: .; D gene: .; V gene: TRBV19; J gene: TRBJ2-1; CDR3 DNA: TGTGCCAGTAGCGATTTGATCGACTTTACGGATGAGCAGTTCTTC; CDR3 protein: CASSDLIDFTDEQFF